Each of the 12 T cell receptor beta chains below was sequenced from the same sample in a study of cytomegalovirus exposure and HLA in healthy donors. PCR amplification relied on 60 Vbeta primers (plus 13 Jbeta primers). Method: immunoSEQ multiplex PCR; TCRdb's copy keeps in-frame clones and lacks some. There are about 65,000 clones in the sample; 70% to 80% occur only once, and about 3% lies in the top ten. Material: PBMCs. The receptors were sampled from a girl aged 10 to 17 in good health and CMV-seropositive.

This sequence joins TRBV5-1 and TRBJ2-5, with 9 bases fitting TRBD1. The J call may be wrong; the DNA end is better matched by TRBJ2-7. Germline CDR1 is SGHRS and CDR2 is YFSETQ. This CDR3 contains 15 residues. CDR3 region: CASSLSGQGSYEQYF. For the CDR3, the DNA is TGCGCCAGCAGCTTGAGCGGACAGGGGTCCTACGAGCAGTACTTC.

This chain joins TRBV29-1 and TRBJ2-5, with 8 bases that match TRBD2. Germline CDR1 reads SQVTM; CDR2 reads ANQGSEA. This CDR3 spans 13 amino acids. V gave up 6 bases and J gave up 5 bases; unmatched junction bases: 8. Here the CDR3 reads CSVVGGASETQYF. The CDR3 DNA reads TGCAGCGTAGTCGGGGGGGCCAGTGAGACCCAGTACTTC.

The J gene is TRBJ1-6, the V gene TRBV2; 7 bases match TRBD1. The trim removed 6 bases at V and 7 bases at J, leaving 12 bases unmatched. Germline V CDR1 and CDR2: SNHLY, FYNNEI. The CDR3 runs to 16 residues. The CDR3 nucleotides are TGTGCCAGCAGACCCCGAGCCGGGACAGAAAATTCACCCCTCCACTTT. Protein product: CASRPRAGTENSPLHF.

The chain carries TRBV18 and TRBJ2-5; 10 bases are a match to TRBD2. V shed 1 base, J shed 3 bases, and the junction held 2 bases outside the gene matches. CDR1 KGHSH and CDR2 LQKENI come from the germline V gene. The CDR3 totals 15 residues. Here the CDR3 reads CASSPLTSGEETQYF. CDR3 DNA sequence: TGTGCCAGCTCACCACTCACTAGCGGGGAAGAGACCCAGTACTTC.

The rearrangement links TRBV2 to TRBJ2-5; 11 nucleotides agree with TRBD2. Losses at the gene ends were 6 bases for V and 3 bases for J; bases not matched to a gene: 9. Germline V gives CDR1 SNHLY, CDR2 FYNNEI. The length of the CDR3 is 16 residues. The CDR3 DNA sequence: TGTGCCAGCAGCCGCGAGACTAGCGGGGTAAAAGAGACCCAGTACTTC. Translation: CASSRETSGVKETQYF.

This chain connects TRBV15 to TRBJ2-5, with 8 bases identical to TRBD2. The CDR3 is 15 residues long. The V gene end was trimmed by 1 base and the J gene end by 2 bases; junction bases not matched to a gene: 3. CDR1 is LNHNV, CDR2 YYDKDF, per germline (reference sequence). In DNA, the CDR3 is TGTGCCACCAGCAGAGCAACTAGCGGACAAGAGACCCAGTACTTC. Translation: CATSRATSGQETQYF.

The rearrangement links TRBV4-2 to TRBJ1-2, with 10 bases matching TRBD1. Germline V gives CDR1 LGHNA, CDR2 YNFKEQ. Trimming cost V 5 bases and J 6 bases; bases outside gene matches: 3. The CDR3 length is 13 residues. CDR3 protein: CASSYGTGDGYTF. In nucleotides, the CDR3 is TGTGCCAGCAGCTACGGGACAGGGGATGGCTACACCTTC.

This clone occurred a few times. This CDR3 is CASSLSQGEGYTF. DNA for the CDR3: TGTGCCAGCAGCTTGTCACAGGGGGAAGGCTACACCTTC. The chain uses TRBV5-5 and TRBJ1-2; 8 nucleotides line up with TRBD1. The CDR3 is made up of 13 amino acids. Germline V gives CDR1 SGHKS, CDR2 YYEKEE (reference sequence). V gave up 1 base and J gave up 8 bases; unmatched junction bases: 4.

V and J are TRBV19 and TRBJ1-1; 8 bases map to TRBD1. The CDR3 totals 14 residues. With V trimmed by 7 bases and J by 3 bases, 7 bases remained unmatched. Germline V gives CDR1 LNHDA, CDR2 SQIVND (reference sequence). Here the CDR3 reads CASTRRGQYTEAFF. DNA for the CDR3: TGTGCCAGTACCCGCAGGGGGCAGTACACTGAAGCTTTCTTT.

As to this clone: Sequence at one end of the junction differs from germline and may be a read error. The V call is TRBV28, the J call TRBJ2-7; D not certain. The CDR3 is 12 amino acids. Germline values: CDR1 MDHEN, CDR2 SYDVKM. CDR3 protein: CASSPNPQTPDF. The CDR3 coding sequence is TGTGCCAGCAGTCCCAACCCCCAGACACCGGACTTC.

V gene TRBV11-2 combines with J gene TRBJ2-7; the D is unclear. This CDR3 has 14 residues. CDR1 is SGHAT and CDR2 is FQNNGV in the germline V gene. V gave up 3 bases and J gave up 0 bases, with 9 bases separating them. The CDR3 reads CASSFSSYSYEQYF. CDR3 coding DNA: TGTGCCAGCAGCTTTAGCTCATACTCCTACGAGCAGTACTTC.

This chain connects TRBV4-1 to TRBJ2-7, with 8 bases identical to TRBD1. The J segment lost 5 bases and the V segment lost 3 bases, leaving 12 bases of the junction unmatched. CDR1 is MGHRA, CDR2 YSYEKL, per germline. The CDR3 is 16 amino acids. CDR3 loop: CASSQPRQGAKNEQYF. For the CDR3, the DNA is TGCGCCAGCAGCCAGCCAAGGCAGGGGGCTAAGAACGAGCAGTACTTC.